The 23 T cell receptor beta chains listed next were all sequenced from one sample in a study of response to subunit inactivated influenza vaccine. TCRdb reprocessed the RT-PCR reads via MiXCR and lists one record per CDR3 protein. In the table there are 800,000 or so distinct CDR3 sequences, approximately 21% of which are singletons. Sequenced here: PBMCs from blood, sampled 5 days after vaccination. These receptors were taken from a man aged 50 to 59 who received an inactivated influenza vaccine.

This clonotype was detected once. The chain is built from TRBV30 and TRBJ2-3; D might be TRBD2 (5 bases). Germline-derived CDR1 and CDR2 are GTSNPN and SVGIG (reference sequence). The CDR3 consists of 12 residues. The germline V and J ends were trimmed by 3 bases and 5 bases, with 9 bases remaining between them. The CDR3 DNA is TGTGCCTGGAGCCTAGGACTAGATACGCAGTATTTT. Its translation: CAWSLGLDTQYF.

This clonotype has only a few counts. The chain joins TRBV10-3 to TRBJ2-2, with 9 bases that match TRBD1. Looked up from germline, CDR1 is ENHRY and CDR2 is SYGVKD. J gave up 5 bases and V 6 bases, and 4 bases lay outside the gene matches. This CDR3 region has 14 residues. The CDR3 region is CAIRQGATTGELFF. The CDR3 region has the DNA TGTGCCATCAGACAGGGGGCTACAACCGGGGAGCTGTTTTTT.

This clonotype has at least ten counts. Here the CDR3 reads CSGEESGRPVTFF. As DNA, the CDR3 is TGCAGTGGAGAAGAATCCGGACGGCCTGTTACTTTCTTT. The chain carries TRBV20-1 and TRBJ1-1, with D unclear. This CDR3 region has 13 residues. Germline V gives CDR1 DFQATT, CDR2 SNEGSKA (reference sequence). Trimming shortened V by 7 bases and J by 12 bases, and 24 bases separated the two germline ends.

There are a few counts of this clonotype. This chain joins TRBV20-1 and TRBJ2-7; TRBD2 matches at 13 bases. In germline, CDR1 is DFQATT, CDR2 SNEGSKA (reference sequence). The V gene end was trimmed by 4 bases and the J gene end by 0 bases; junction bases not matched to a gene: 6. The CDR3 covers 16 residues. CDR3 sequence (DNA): TGCAGTGCTAAATGGACTAGCGGGAGAGCCTCCTACGAGCAGTACTTC. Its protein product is CSAKWTSGRASYEQYF.

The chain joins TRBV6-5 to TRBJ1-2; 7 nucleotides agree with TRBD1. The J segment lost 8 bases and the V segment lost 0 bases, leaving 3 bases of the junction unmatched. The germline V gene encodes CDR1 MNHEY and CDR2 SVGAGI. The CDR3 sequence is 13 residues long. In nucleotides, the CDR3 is TGTGCCAGCAGTTACTCGATAGGGGGCGGCTACACCTTC. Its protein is CASSYSIGGGYTF.

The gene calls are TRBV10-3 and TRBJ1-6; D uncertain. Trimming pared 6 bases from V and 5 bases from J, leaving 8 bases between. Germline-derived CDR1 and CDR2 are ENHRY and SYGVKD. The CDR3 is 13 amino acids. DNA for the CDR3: TGTGCCATCAGGCAGACCGATAATTCACCCCTCCACTTT. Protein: CAIRQTDNSPLHF.

CDR3 region: CASSLAQGIPSRVLTF. CDR3 in DNA: TGTGCCAGCAGCTTAGCACAGGGAATCCCCTCCAGGGTCCTGACTTTC. J is TRBJ2-6 and V is TRBV7-2; tentatively, D is TRBD1 (6 bases). This CDR3 has 16 amino acids. The V gene's germline CDR1 is SGHTA and CDR2 FQGNSA. Trimming shortened V by 0 bases and J by 13 bases, and 19 bases separated the two germline ends.

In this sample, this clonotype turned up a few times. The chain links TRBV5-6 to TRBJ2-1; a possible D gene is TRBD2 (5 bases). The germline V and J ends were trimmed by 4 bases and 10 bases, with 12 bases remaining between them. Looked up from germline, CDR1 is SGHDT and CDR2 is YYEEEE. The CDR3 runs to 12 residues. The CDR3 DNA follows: TGTGCCAGCAGCGCACTAGGCCGGGAGCAGTTCTTC. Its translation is CASSALGREQFF.

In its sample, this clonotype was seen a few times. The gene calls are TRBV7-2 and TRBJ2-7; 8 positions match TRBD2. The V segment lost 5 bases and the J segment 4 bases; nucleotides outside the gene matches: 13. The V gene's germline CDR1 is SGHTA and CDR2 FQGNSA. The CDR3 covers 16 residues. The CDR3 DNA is TGTGCCAGCAGCCCCCGCTGGGTAGCGGGAATGTACGAGCAGTACTTC. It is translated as CASSPRWVAGMYEQYF.

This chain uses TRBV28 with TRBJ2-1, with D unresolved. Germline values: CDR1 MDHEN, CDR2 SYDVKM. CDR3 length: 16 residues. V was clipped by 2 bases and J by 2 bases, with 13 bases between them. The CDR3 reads CASSLMSKLTYNEQFF. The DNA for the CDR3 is TGTGCCAGCAGTTTAATGTCGAAGTTGACCTACAATGAGCAGTTCTTC.

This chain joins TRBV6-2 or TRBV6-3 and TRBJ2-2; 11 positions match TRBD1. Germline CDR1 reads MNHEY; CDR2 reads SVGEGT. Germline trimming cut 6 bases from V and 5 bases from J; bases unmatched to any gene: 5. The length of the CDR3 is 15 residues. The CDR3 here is CASRKDRGRTGELFF. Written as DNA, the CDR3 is TGTGCCAGCAGAAAGGACAGGGGGCGAACCGGGGAGCTGTTTTTT.

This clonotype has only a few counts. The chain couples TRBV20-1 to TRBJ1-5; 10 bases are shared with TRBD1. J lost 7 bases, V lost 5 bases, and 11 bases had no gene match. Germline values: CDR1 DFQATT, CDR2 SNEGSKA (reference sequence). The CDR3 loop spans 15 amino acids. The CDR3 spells CSAGPGTGVGQPQHF. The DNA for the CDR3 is TGCAGTGCTGGTCCCGGGACAGGGGTGGGGCAGCCCCAGCATTTT.

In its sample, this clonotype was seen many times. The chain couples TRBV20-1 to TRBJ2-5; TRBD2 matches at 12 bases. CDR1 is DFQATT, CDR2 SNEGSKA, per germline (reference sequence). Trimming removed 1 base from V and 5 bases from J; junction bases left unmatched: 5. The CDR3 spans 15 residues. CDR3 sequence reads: CSARVGTSGPETQYF. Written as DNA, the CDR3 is TGCAGTGCTAGAGTCGGGACTAGCGGGCCGGAGACCCAGTACTTC.

CDR3 loop: CASSTGTGDEKLFF. CDR3 in DNA: TGTGCCAGCAGCACCGGGACAGGGGACGAAAAACTGTTTTTT. This chain connects TRBV12-3 or TRBV12-4 to TRBJ1-4; the match to TRBD1 covers 10 bases. V dropped 6 bases and J dropped 8; count of bases not matched to a gene: 6. The CDR3 runs to 14 residues.

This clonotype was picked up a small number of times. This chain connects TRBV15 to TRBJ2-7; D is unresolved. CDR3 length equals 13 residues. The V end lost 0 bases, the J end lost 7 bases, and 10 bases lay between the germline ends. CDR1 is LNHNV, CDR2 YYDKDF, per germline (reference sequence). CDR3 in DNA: TGTGCCACCAGCAGAGATCTTGGGGATGAGCAGTACTTC. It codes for CATSRDLGDEQYF. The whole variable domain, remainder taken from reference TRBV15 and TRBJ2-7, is DAMVIQNPRYQVTQFGKPVTLSCSQTLNHNVMYWYQQKSSQAPKLLFHYYDKDFNNEADTPDNFQSRRPNTSFCFLDIRSPGLGDTAMYLCATSRDLGDEQYFGPGTRLTVT.

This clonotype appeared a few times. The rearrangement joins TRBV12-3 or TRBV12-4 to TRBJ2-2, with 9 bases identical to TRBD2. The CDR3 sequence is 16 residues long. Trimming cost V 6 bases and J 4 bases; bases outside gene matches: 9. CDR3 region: CASSPGGSGSTGELFF. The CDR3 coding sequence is TGTGCCAGCAGCCCCGGGGGTAGCGGGAGCACCGGGGAGCTGTTTTTT.

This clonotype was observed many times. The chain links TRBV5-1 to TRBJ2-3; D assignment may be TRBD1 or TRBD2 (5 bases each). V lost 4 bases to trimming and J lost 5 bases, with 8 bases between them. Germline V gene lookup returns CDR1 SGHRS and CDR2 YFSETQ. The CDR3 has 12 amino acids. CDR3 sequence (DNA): TGCGCCAGCAGCCCGGGGCTAGATACGCAGTATTTT. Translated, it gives CASSPGLDTQYF.

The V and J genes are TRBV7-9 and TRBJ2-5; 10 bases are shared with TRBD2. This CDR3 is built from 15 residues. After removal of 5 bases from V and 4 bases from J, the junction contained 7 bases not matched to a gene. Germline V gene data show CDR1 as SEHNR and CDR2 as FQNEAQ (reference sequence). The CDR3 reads CASSTTLAGGETQYF. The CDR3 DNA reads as TGTGCCAGCAGCACTACCTTAGCGGGGGGAGAGACCCAGTACTTC.

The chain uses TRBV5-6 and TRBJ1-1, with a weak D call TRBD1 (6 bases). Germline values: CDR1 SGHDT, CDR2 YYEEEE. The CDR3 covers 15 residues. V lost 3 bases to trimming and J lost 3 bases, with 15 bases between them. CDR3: CASSSRQALYTEAFF. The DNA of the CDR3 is TGTGCCAGCAGCTCCCGACAGGCGTTGTACACTGAAGCTTTCTTT.

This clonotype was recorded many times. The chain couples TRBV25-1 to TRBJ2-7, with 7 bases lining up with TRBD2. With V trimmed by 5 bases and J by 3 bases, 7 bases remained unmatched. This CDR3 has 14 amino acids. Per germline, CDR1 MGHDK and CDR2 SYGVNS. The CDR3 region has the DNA TGTGCCAGCAGTCCTTCCGGCGGGAGCTACGAGCAGTACTTC. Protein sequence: CASSPSGGSYEQYF.

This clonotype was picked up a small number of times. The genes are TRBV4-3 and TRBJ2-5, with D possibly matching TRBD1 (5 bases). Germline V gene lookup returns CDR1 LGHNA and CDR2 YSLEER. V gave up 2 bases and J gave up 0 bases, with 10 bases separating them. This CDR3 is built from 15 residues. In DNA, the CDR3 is TGCGCCAGCAGCCAATGGAGACAGAACCAAGAGACCCAGTACTTC. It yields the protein CASSQWRQNQETQYF.

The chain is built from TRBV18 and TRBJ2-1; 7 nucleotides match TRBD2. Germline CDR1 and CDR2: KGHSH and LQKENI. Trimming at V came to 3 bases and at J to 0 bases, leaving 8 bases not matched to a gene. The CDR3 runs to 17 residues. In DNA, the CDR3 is TGTGCCAGCTCACCCAAGCGGGACCCACTCTCCTACAATGAGCAGTTCTTC. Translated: CASSPKRDPLSYNEQFF.

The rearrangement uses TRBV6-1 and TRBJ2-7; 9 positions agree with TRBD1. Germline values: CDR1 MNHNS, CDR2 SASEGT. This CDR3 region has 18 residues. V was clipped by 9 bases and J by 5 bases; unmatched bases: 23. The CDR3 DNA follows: TGTGCCAGTGGGACTTGGGACAGGGCGGACTGGTCGGGGCACGAGCAGTACTTC. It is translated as CASGTWDRADWSGHEQYF.